This entry is about one TCR beta chain. V dropped 4 bases and J dropped 6 bases, with 9 bases sitting between them. The V gene's germline CDR1 is MDHEN and CDR2 SYDVKM. There are 13 residues in the CDR3. The sample belongs to a study of blood T cell repertoires in COVID-19. In the source study's methods: Reference gene primer amplification in the assay estimated nucleated cell counts. Produced via immunoSEQ multiplex PCR; TCRdb's table is partial and in-frame only. The V and J calls and clone size come from that table; D and trimming were worked out from the DNA. The table lists over 45,000 clones, roughly four fifths of them singletons.

The sequenced sample consisted of peripheral blood. The chain links TRBV28 to TRBJ2-2, with a possible D match to TRBD1 (6 bases). This sequence was found in a man aged 35-49 years with acute or convalescent COVID-19. The CDR3 sequence: CASSSTGPGELFF. The CDR3 DNA follows: TGTGCCAGCAGTTCAACAGGGCCCGGGGAGCTGTTTTTT.